A single sample gave rise to the 13 T cell receptor beta chains below, sequenced in a study of T cell responses to AZD1222 COVID-19 vaccine. Some clones are missing from TCRdb's copy, which holds only in-frame ones; the method was immunoSEQ multiplex PCR. The top ten hold 21% of the sample, which has some 86,000 clones, around 80% seen once. Specimen: peripheral blood, collected on day 0 of AZD1222 vaccination. The receptors shown here come from an adult in good health.

The chain uses TRBV28 and TRBJ1-2; weak D call: TRBD1 (6 bases). The germline gives CDR1 MDHEN, CDR2 SYDVKM. Trimming cost V 11 bases and J 2 bases, with 21 bases left between them. There are 15 residues in the CDR3. The CDR3 loop is CALDLIRGPNYGYTF. Here the CDR3 DNA reads TGTGCCCTTGACTTAATCAGGGGCCCAAACTATGGCTACACCTTC.

V and J are TRBV7-2 and TRBJ1-2, with D possibly matching TRBD1 (5 bases). V was cut by 0 bases and J by 8 bases, with 19 bases left in between. The CDR3 consists of 16 residues. The germline gives CDR1 SGHTA, CDR2 FQGNSA. The DNA of the CDR3 is TGTGCCAGCAGCTTAGCAAGGGGTGTGTCAGGGAACGGCTACACCTTC. The encoded protein is CASSLARGVSGNGYTF.

This clone has just a few counts. This chain links TRBV12-5 with TRBJ2-3, with D perhaps matching TRBD2 (5 bases). Trimming took off 4 bases at V and 2 bases at J, with 10 bases between the two ends. CDR3 length: 14 amino acids. Germline CDR1 reads LGHNT; CDR2 reads FRNRAP. CDR3 amino acids: CASGSSGVTDTQYF. The DNA of the CDR3 is TGTGCTAGTGGTTCGTCCGGGGTCACAGATACGCAGTATTTT.

The chain couples TRBV3-1 (or the pseudogene TRBV3-2) to TRBJ2-1; tentatively, D is TRBD1 (7 bases). Trimming took off 0 bases at V and 3 bases at J, with 9 bases between the two ends. The CDR3 contains 15 residues. Germline V gene sequence: CDR1 LGHDT, CDR2 YNNKEL (reference sequence). CDR3: CASSQDQGGYNEQFF. For the CDR3, the DNA is TGTGCCAGCAGCCAAGATCAGGGGGGCTACAATGAGCAGTTCTTC.

This rearrangement joins TRBV7-8 to TRBJ1-5, with D tentatively TRBD1 (5 bases). The CDR3 contains 19 residues. V was pared by 2 bases and J by 2 bases, with 22 bases between. Germline values: CDR1 SGHVS, CDR2 FQNEAQ. The CDR3 loop reads CASSLLPPGGGYGNQPQHF. The CDR3 region has the DNA TGTGCCAGCAGCTTATTACCTCCGGGGGGAGGATATGGCAATCAGCCCCAGCATTTT.

This chain uses TRBV10-3 with TRBJ1-1, with a tentative D call TRBD1 (6 bases). This CDR3 region has 14 residues. Germline CDR1 and CDR2: ENHRY and SYGVKD. V was pared by 6 bases and J by 0 bases, with 11 bases between. The CDR3, as DNA: TGTGCCATCAGAGCCGGGACATTGAACACTGAAGCTTTCTTT. It yields the protein CAIRAGTLNTEAFF.

This clone was seen repeatedly, ten times or more. The rearrangement joins TRBV7-9 to TRBJ2-2; D is uncertain. The CDR3 has 15 amino acids. Germline V gene sequence: CDR1 SEHNR, CDR2 FQNEAQ (reference sequence). V was trimmed by 1 base and J by 3 bases, leaving 9 bases between them. Written as DNA, the CDR3 is TGTGCCAGCAGCTTAGTCTCCGGACACACCGGGGAGCTGTTTTTT. Amino acids: CASSLVSGHTGELFF.

V and J are TRBV6-5 and TRBJ1-1; tentatively, D is TRBD1 (6 bases). CDR1 and CDR2 from the germline V gene are MNHEY and SVGAGI. CDR3 length equals 12 residues. V was clipped by 6 bases and J by 6 bases, with 11 bases between them. The CDR3 sequence is CASRGGKAEAFF. The CDR3 coding sequence is TGTGCCAGCAGAGGGGGGAAGGCTGAAGCTTTCTTT.

The V and J genes are TRBV5-1 and TRBJ1-1, with TRBD1 as a possible D gene (6 bases). Trimming took off 1 base at V and 0 bases at J, with 13 bases between the two ends. Germline assignment: CDR1 SGHRS and CDR2 YFSETQ. This CDR3 has 16 amino acids. The CDR3 spells CASSLFQGRVNTEAFF. Written as DNA, the CDR3 is TGCGCCAGCAGCTTGTTCCAGGGGCGCGTGAACACTGAAGCTTTCTTT.

The CDR3 nucleotides read TGTGCCAGCAGGAACAGGGATAACGGCTACACCTTC. This codes for CASRNRDNGYTF. The rearrangement uses TRBV6-5 and TRBJ1-2; a possible D gene is TRBD1 (6 bases). Germline-derived CDR1 and CDR2 are MNHEY and SVGAGI. This CDR3 spans 12 amino acids. V was pared by 6 bases and J by 8 bases, with 13 bases between.

V usage is TRBV19 and J usage is TRBJ1-5; 8 bases are a match to TRBD1. V gave up 7 bases and J gave up 5 bases; unmatched junction bases: 10. The CDR3 contains 15 residues. The germline V gene encodes CDR1 LNHDA and CDR2 SQIVND (reference sequence). In DNA, the CDR3 is TGTGCCAGTAAGGAGGGGACAGGATCTTATCAGCCCCAGCATTTT. Amino acids: CASKEGTGSYQPQHF.

This rearrangement joins TRBV7-8 to TRBJ1-5, with D maybe TRBD1 (5 bases). The CDR3 runs to 16 residues. Germline assignment: CDR1 SGHVS and CDR2 FQNEAQ. V gave up 5 bases and J gave up 8 bases, with 22 bases separating them. CDR3 coding DNA: TGTGCCAGCAGCATCTTTAGGGACTTCACTGGAAAGCCCCAGCATTTT. It is translated as CASSIFRDFTGKPQHF. The whole variable domain, remainder taken from reference TRBV7-8 and TRBJ1-5, is GAGVSQSPRYKVAKRGQDVALRCDPISGHVSLFWYQQALGQGPEFLTYFQNEAQLDKSGLPSDRFFAERPEGSVSTLKIQRTQQEDSAVYLCASSIFRDFTGKPQHFGDGTRLSIL.

In the case of this clone: An end of the junction differs from the germline gene, which may be a read error. The chain links TRBV7-7 to TRBJ2-3, with D uncertain. The CDR3 is made up of 14 amino acids. CDR1 and CDR2 from the germline V gene are SSHAT and FNYEAQ (reference sequence). The CDR3 region has the DNA TGTGCTAGCAGCCAAAGCTCTAGCACAGATACGCAGTATTTT. Residues: CASSQSSSTDTQYF.